This T cell receptor (beta chain) was recorded in a study of cytomegalovirus exposure and HLA in healthy donors. Study-wide results and limits: Some highly shared sequence variants likely arose as a pipeline artifact.

Regarding this clone: Its matching antigen is unknown. Sequence at one end of the junction differs from germline and may be a read error.

PCR primers comprised 60 Vbeta and 13 Jbeta primers. Sequencing used immunoSEQ multiplex PCR; TCRdb keeps in-frame clones, though not all of them. Its clone listing holds some 47,000 clones. This clonotype was obtained from a woman between 40 and 55 years old in good health and CMV-seronegative. The specimen sequenced was PBMCs.

DNA for the CDR3: TGTGCCAGTAGTGAGCGGTCAGCTCCCATGAACACTGAAGATTTCTTT. It is translated as CASSERSAPMNTEDFF. The chain joins TRBV19 to TRBJ1-1; no reliable D call. Germline CDR1 is LNHDA and CDR2 is SQIVND (reference sequence). The CDR3 extends over 16 amino acids.